Each of the 19 T cell receptor beta chains below was sequenced from the same sample in a study of cytomegalovirus exposure and HLA in healthy donors. In the PCR, 60 Vbeta and 13 Jbeta primers were used. The protocol was immunoSEQ multiplex PCR, while the TCRdb copy is restricted to in-frame clones and leaves out a portion. This table lists 150,000 or so clones. Sequencing was done on a sample of PBMCs. The receptors were sampled from a man aged 30 to 45 in good health and CMV-seronegative.

The V gene is TRBV29-1, the J gene TRBJ2-5, with D hard to call. Per the germline V gene, CDR1 is SQVTM and CDR2 is ANQGSEA. With 5 bases removed from V and 2 bases from J, the gap between germline ends came to 6 bases. The CDR3 extends over 11 amino acids. CDR3 protein: CSVLPQETQYF. In nucleotides, the CDR3 is TGCAGCGTTCTTCCTCAAGAGACCCAGTACTTC.

V usage is TRBV9 and J usage is TRBJ2-7, with 10 nucleotides matching TRBD1. Germline-derived CDR1 and CDR2 are SGDLS and YYNGEE. This CDR3 spans 15 amino acids. V gave up 2 bases and J gave up 4 bases; unmatched junction bases: 6. CDR3: CASSVHGQGEYEQYF. CDR3 DNA: TGTGCCAGCAGCGTTCACGGACAGGGGGAGTACGAGCAGTACTTC. Full variable domain (missing parts from reference TRBV9 and TRBJ2-7): DSGVTQTPKHLITATGQRVTLRCSPRSGDLSVYWYQQSLDQGLQFLIQYYNGEERAKGNILERFSAQQFPDLHSELNLSSLELGDSALYFCASSVHGQGEYEQYFGPGTRLTVT.

The V call is TRBV7-2, the J call TRBJ2-7; weak D call: TRBD1 (6 bases). Germline CDR1 SGHTA, CDR2 FQGNSA. V shed 4 bases and J shed 2 bases, with 15 bases lying between them. There are 15 residues in the CDR3. The CDR3 bases are TGTGCCAGCAGCTCCCCCGGGGCAGGGGCCTACGAGCAGTACTTC. Protein product: CASSSPGAGAYEQYF.

The rearrangement joins TRBV5-1 to TRBJ2-1; 10 bases match TRBD1. This CDR3 comprises 15 residues. Per germline, CDR1 SGHRS and CDR2 YFSETQ. Losses at the gene ends were 0 bases for V and 8 bases for J; bases not matched to a gene: 5. This CDR3 is CASSLGDRGFDEQFF. The CDR3, as DNA: TGCGCCAGCAGCTTGGGGGACAGGGGATTCGATGAGCAGTTCTTC.

The chain combines TRBV7-7 with TRBJ1-4; the match to TRBD1 covers 7 bases. Trimming took 5 bases from V and 12 from J; bases not matched to a gene: 9. The CDR3 covers 13 residues. The germline V gene encodes CDR1 SSHAT and CDR2 FNYEAQ (reference sequence). The CDR3 nucleotides are TGTGCCAGCAGCCCCAATCCCCAGGGGGAACTGTTTTTT. Translated, it gives CASSPNPQGELFF.

The V gene is TRBV5-5, the J gene TRBJ2-7, with 11 bases matching TRBD2. Germline CDR1 is SGHKS and CDR2 is YYEKEE (reference sequence). This CDR3 is built from 16 residues. V dropped 0 bases and J dropped 12; count of bases not matched to a gene: 14. In DNA form, the CDR3 reads TGTGCCAGCAGCTTGGGGGGGAAAATGACTAGCGGGATTCGGTACTTC. Protein sequence: CASSLGGKMTSGIRYF.

The rearrangement links TRBV11-3 to TRBJ2-7; a weak D match, TRBD2 (5 bases). V was clipped by 5 bases and J by 3 bases, with 11 bases between them. Germline CDR1 reads SGHNT; CDR2 reads YENEEA. This CDR3 has 13 amino acids. In DNA, the CDR3 is TGTGCCAGCAGCCTGGACTCGAACTACGAGCAGTACTTC. Translating it yields CASSLDSNYEQYF.

This rearrangement joins TRBV10-3 to TRBJ1-2, with D unresolved. Between the trimmed V and J ends, which lost 3 bases and 4 bases, there was a span of 9 bases. The length of the CDR3 is 13 residues. Per the germline V gene, CDR1 is ENHRY and CDR2 is SYGVKD. The CDR3, as DNA: TGTGCCATCAGTGACCGGGATTCCTATGGCTACACCTTC. Amino acid sequence: CAISDRDSYGYTF.

The chain has TRBV10-1 and TRBJ2-2; 8 bases align to TRBD1. CDR1 is WNHNN, CDR2 SYGVQD, per germline (reference sequence). V lost 3 bases to trimming and J lost 8 bases; unmatched junction nucleotides: 17. The CDR3 consists of 18 residues. The CDR3 loop reads CASSEFYGRGQLTGELFF. The DNA for the CDR3 is TGCGCCAGCAGTGAATTCTATGGCAGGGGGCAATTAACAGGGGAGCTGTTTTTT.

The rearrangement joins TRBV2 to TRBJ2-5, with a possible D match to TRBD1 (6 bases). The CDR3 has 16 residues. Per germline, CDR1 SNHLY and CDR2 FYNNEI. V lost 0 bases, J lost 4 bases, and 15 bases lay in between. CDR3 loop: CASSEAQQGPGETQYF. CDR3 bases: TGTGCCAGCAGTGAAGCCCAACAGGGTCCGGGAGAGACCCAGTACTTC.

The chain combines TRBV28 with TRBJ1-3; possibly TRBD1 for D (5 bases). From germline, CDR1 is MDHEN and CDR2 SYDVKM. The V end was cut by 6 bases, the J end by 3 bases, with 15 bases between. CDR3 size: 15 residues. CDR3 in DNA: TGTGCCAGCAGGGTCGAAGGGGCCGGTGGAAACACCATATATTTT. It specifies CASRVEGAGGNTIYF.

V gene TRBV10-3 combines with J gene TRBJ1-1, with no clear D. Germline V gene sequence: CDR1 ENHRY, CDR2 SYGVKD. The CDR3 consists of 14 residues. The V end lost 7 bases, the J end lost 1 base, and 13 bases lay between the germline ends. DNA for the CDR3: TGTGCCATCAACGACGGGAACAAGAACACTGAAGCTTTCTTT. This translates into CAINDGNKNTEAFF.

This rearrangement joins TRBV19 to TRBJ2-1, with D unresolved. V was clipped by 3 bases and J by 4 bases, with 4 bases between them. Germline CDR1 and CDR2: LNHDA and SQIVND (reference sequence). The CDR3 sequence is 12 residues long. The CDR3 DNA follows: TGTGCCAGTAGTATCACATACAATGAGCAGTTCTTC. It specifies CASSITYNEQFF.

This chain connects TRBV7-8 to TRBJ2-1; a weak D match, TRBD1 (7 bases). CDR1 and CDR2 (germline): SGHVS, FQNEAQ. V dropped 4 bases and J dropped 7 bases, with 14 bases sitting between them. The CDR3 has 14 residues. CDR3 nucleotides: TGTGCCAGCAGCTCGAACAGGGGACTTAATGAGCAGTTCTTC. Protein sequence: CASSSNRGLNEQFF.

The chain recombines TRBV5-1 with TRBJ2-1; the match to TRBD2 covers 12 bases. Germline V CDR1 and CDR2: SGHRS, YFSETQ. J lost 10 bases, V lost 0 bases, and 8 bases had no gene match. This CDR3 region has 16 residues. The DNA of the CDR3 is TGCGCCAGCAGCTTGGAATTGACTAGCGGGAGTAGGGAGCAGTTCTTC. Protein: CASSLELTSGSREQFF.

The rearrangement uses TRBV2 and TRBJ2-7, with D possibly TRBD2 on 6 matching bases. CDR3 length: 13 amino acids. Trimming shortened V by 4 bases and J by 7 bases, and 14 bases separated the two germline ends. Per the germline V gene, CDR1 is SNHLY and CDR2 is FYNNEI. The DNA of the CDR3 is TGTGCCAGCAGTGGGACTACTCGGGGGGAGCAGTACTTC. Its translation: CASSGTTRGEQYF.

The rearrangement joins TRBV6-6 to TRBJ2-7; 8 bases line up with TRBD2. The CDR3 covers 14 residues. Trimming at V came to 7 bases and at J to 3 bases, leaving 8 bases not matched to a gene. Per germline, CDR1 MNHNY and CDR2 SVGAGI (reference sequence). CDR3 sequence: CASTPTSGYYEQYF. The CDR3 DNA reads as TGTGCCAGCACTCCCACTAGCGGCTACTACGAGCAGTACTTC.

V gene TRBV27 combines with J gene TRBJ2-6; possibly TRBD1 for D (6 bases). With 5 bases removed from V and 0 bases from J, the gap between germline ends came to 11 bases. Germline-derived CDR1 and CDR2 are MNHEY and SMNVEV (reference sequence). The CDR3 is 16 residues long. The CDR3 here is CASSPGVISGANVLTF. The CDR3, as DNA: TGTGCCAGCAGTCCAGGGGTGATCTCTGGGGCCAACGTCCTGACTTTC.

The genes are TRBV19 and TRBJ2-5, with 16 nucleotides matching TRBD2. CDR1 and CDR2 (germline): LNHDA, SQIVND (reference sequence). The CDR3 is 18 amino acids. Trimming took 4 bases from V and 4 from J; bases not matched to a gene: 9. Here the CDR3 reads CASSRGLAGGAVGETQYF. The DNA of the CDR3 is TGTGCCAGTAGTAGGGGACTAGCGGGAGGGGCGGTTGGAGAGACCCAGTACTTC.